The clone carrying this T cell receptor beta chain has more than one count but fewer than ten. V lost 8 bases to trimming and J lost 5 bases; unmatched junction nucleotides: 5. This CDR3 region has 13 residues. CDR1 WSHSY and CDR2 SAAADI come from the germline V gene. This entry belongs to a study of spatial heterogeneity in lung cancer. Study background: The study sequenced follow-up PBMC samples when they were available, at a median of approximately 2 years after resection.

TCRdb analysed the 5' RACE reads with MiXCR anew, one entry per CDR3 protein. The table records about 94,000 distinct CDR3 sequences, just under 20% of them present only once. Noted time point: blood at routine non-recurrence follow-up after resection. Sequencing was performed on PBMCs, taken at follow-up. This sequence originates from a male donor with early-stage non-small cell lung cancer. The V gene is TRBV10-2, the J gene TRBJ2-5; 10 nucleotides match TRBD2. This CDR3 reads CASQTSGVETQYF. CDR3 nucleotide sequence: TGCGCCAGCCAAACTAGCGGGGTCGAGACCCAGTACTTC.